This T cell receptor (beta chain) was retrieved from a study of beta chain features in type 1 diabetes. Whole-study results and caveats: Moderate but significant shortening of TCRB CDR3s was recorded in all four CD4+ subsets from Type 1 diabetes patients. It was among patients, rather than healthy donors, that naive, central memory and Treg TCRB repertoires appeared more similar.

In the case of this clone: Its antigen is undetermined.

V shed 3 bases, J shed 8 bases, and the junction held 9 bases outside the gene matches. There are 15 residues in the CDR3. CDR1 SEHNR and CDR2 FQNEAQ come from the germline V gene (reference sequence). The entirety of the isolated RNA underwent reverse transcription, so expressed TCRB transcripts were sequenced. Generated by immunoSEQ multiplex PCR, the TCRdb table keeps only in-frame clones and is missing some. The sample holds around 280,000 clones, 14% to 15% seen once. Over 98% purity was reached by all sorted populations. Sequenced sample: naive CD4+ T cells from blood. The clonotype comes from a man aged 18-30 years with type 1 diabetes. J is TRBJ2-2 and V is TRBV7-9, with TRBD1 matching 7 bases. The CDR3 bases are TGTGCCAGCAGCTTCATGGGGGACAGCCATGGGGAGCTGTTTTTT. This translates into CASSFMGDSHGELFF. Full variable domain (outside the CDR3, taken from reference TRBV7-9 and TRBJ2-2): DTGVSQNPRHKITKRGQNVTFRCDPISEHNRLYWYRQTLGQGPEFLTYFQNEAQLEKSRLLSDRFSAERPKGSFSTLEIQRTEQGDSAMYLCASSFMGDSHGELFFGEGSRLTVL.